Sequencing of this TCR beta chain was carried out in a study of blood T cells in healthy people across ages (dated by TCRdb to between 2014 and 2017). For context, the study as a whole: In model experiments, template switching captured about one uniquely barcoded TCR beta cDNA molecule for every two T cells. Using deep sequencing normalized with unique cDNA molecular identifiers, the study measured how TCR beta repertoire diversity changes with age. To avoid experimental bias, donors of different ages were spread randomly across the sequencing lanes. The donors were split into four age groups: young (average around 15 years), middle-aged (roughly 39), aged (roughly 65) and long-lived (over 75). For two donors (one aged 18 to 30 and one aged 80 or older), the study analyzed two additional independent replicas of 1 million unique cDNA reads from the same blood draw. General findings and caveats noted by the study authors: Estimates of total diversity from one million sequenced T cells were regarded as lower bounds and underestimates. A strong correlation was found between observed TCR beta diversity and the percentage of naive T cells measured by flow cytometry. Compared with the aged group, the long-lived group had more naive CD4+ T cells, fewer expanded clones and increased TCR diversity, a pattern suggesting age selection. Because profiling used bulk unsorted PBMCs, naive and antigen-experienced compartments could not be compared conclusively. Observed TCR beta diversity per million T cells fell roughly linearly with age, and a significant reduction was already apparent by age around 39. The CMV infection status of donors was not known, potentially confounding age-related changes in expanded clonotypes.

The CDR3 goes from the cysteine to the phenylalanine over 12 residues. Here the CDR3 DNA is all that survives: 36 bases in frame from base 1. The germline ends are 9 bases apart after V is trimmed by 6 bases and J by 9 bases. CDR1 MNHEY and CDR2 SVGEGT are derived from the germline V gene. Notes on this clonotype: The clone's antigen remains unknown. Base qualities were left out, and no much larger clone turns up one base away.

Systemically healthy Caucasian individuals from Russia, some 38 in total and aged about 6 to 95 years, were included as donors. Approximately 10 milliliters of peripheral blood were collected from each donor into EDTA-treated Vacutainer tubes. PBMCs were isolated by Ficoll-Paque density-gradient centrifugation, with at least 7 million obtained per sample. Trizol reagent was used to extract total RNA from PBMCs, with at least 5 micrograms per sample. For every donor, an aliquot of PBMCs went through flow cytometry to measure the percentages of naive CD45RAhigh/CD27high T cells. Library creation used 5' RACE. These reads were obtained on an Illumina HiSeq 2500. A second roughly 6 to 11 cycle PCR used a sample-barcoded 5' primer and a J-beta primer mix. A unique molecular identifier was introduced onto each TCR beta cDNA molecule by a template-switch 5' adaptor carrying 12 random nucleotides. Each sample yielded at least 2.5 million CDR3-containing paired-end reads. All of the RNA was converted into first-strand cDNA using the Mint cDNA synthesis kit, with a TRBC-specific oligonucleotide serving as the primer. Following uracil-DNA glycosylase treatment, all cDNA underwent a first 18-cycle PCR with the universal primers M1SS and BC2_uni_R. The authors' analysis ran thus. For normalization, 1 million high-quality reads were randomly selected from each sample, with every read carrying a distinct molecular identifier. Instead of being binned into consensus sequences, reads that shared molecular identifiers were thrown out. MiTCR, with a Q25 quality threshold and the strictest error-elimination algorithm, was used for CDR3 identification, clonotype clustering and error correction. Lower-bound total TCR beta diversity was estimated with a nonparametric unseen species model using Euler transformation. Clones were called with MiXCR by TCRdb after fastp trimmed the public reads at Q25, and only in-frame beta chains were retained. Rows are combined by CDR3 protein, so each entry shows the most common genes and DNA. The V and J calls shown here were made by TCRdb, not taken from the authors' results. This sample comprises hundreds of thousands of distinct CDR3 sequences, 44% of them detected only once. Jointly, the top ten make up approximately 19% of the sample.

The chain uses TRBV6-2 or TRBV6-3 and TRBJ1-6; the D gene cannot be resolved reliably. Sequencing input: blood. This sequence was found in a man between 60 and 75 years old in good health. The DNA is as follows: TGTGCCAGCAGGGTCGGAATTTCACCCCTCCACTTT. Its translation reads: CASRVGISPLHF.